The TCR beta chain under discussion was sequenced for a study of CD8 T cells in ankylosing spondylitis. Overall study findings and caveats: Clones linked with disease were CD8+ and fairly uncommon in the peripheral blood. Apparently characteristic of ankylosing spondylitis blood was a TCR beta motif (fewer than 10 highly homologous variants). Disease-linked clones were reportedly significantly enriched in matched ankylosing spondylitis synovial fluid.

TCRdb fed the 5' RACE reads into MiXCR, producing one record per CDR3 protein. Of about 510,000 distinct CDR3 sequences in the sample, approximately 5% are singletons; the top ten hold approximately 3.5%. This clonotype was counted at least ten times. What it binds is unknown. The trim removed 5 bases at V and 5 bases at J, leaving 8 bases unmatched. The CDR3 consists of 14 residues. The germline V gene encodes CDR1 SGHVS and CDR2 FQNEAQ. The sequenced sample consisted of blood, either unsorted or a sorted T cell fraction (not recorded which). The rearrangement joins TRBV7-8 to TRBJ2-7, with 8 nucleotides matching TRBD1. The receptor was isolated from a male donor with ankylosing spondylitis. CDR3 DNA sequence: TGTGCCAGCAGCATAAGACAGGGGCTAGACGAGCAGTACTTC. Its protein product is CASSIRQGLDEQYF.